This T cell receptor beta chain is from a study of T cell repertoires in cytomegalovirus infection. As for the study in general: It can be stated that public TCR beta signatures indicated CMV infection as well as a matching HLA type. Study observations and caveats: Totalled public TCR beta family frequency picked out people who carried CMV plus the relevant HLA.

Trimming shortened V by 0 bases and J by 1 base, and 12 bases separated the two germline ends. There are 17 residues in the CDR3. Germline V gives CDR1 LGHDT, CDR2 YNNKEL (reference sequence). A remark on this clonotype: Its antigen is undetermined.

TCRdb processed the reads anew with MiXCR; each CDR3 protein has one entry. The top ten clones hold about two fifths of a sample with hundreds of thousands of distinct CDR3 sequences, 40% to 50% of them seen once. The genes are TRBV3-1 and TRBJ2-2; D is possibly TRBD1 (6 bases). The receptor was derived from a human donor in good health (CMV status not recorded). Some clones in this sample may be carry-over from other donors' samples. Sample: cultured PBMCs, taken from culture after CMV antigen stimulation. DNA for the CDR3: TGTGCCAGCAGCCAAGACCGCGGCAGGGGGAACACCGGGGAGCTGTTTTTT. Protein: CASSQDRGRGNTGELFF. Drawing the rest from reference TRBV3-1 and TRBJ2-2, the complete variable domain is DTAVSQTPKYLVTQMGNDKSIKCEQNLGHDTMYWYKQDSKKFLKIMFSYNNKELIINETVPNRFSPKSPDKAHLNLHINSLELGDSAVYFCASSQDRGRGNTGELFFGEGSRLTVL.